One and the same sample provided the 7 T cell receptor beta chains below, sequenced in a study of post-analysis software for immune sequencing data. Overall study results and limits: Elevated frequency relative to controls characterized several TRBV segments in patients, TRBV5-6, TRBV5-1 and TRBV20-1 among them.

The library was made from cDNA and included unique molecular identifiers. TCRdb used MiXCR to reprocess the PCR reads, holding one entry per CDR3 protein. The table has approximately 400,000 distinct CDR3 sequences, roughly 35% seen once. These TCRs are of unknown antigen specificity. The sample comprised blood. These TCRs come from a girl between 5 and 17 years old with multiple sclerosis.

The V and J genes are TRBV20-1 and TRBJ2-7; 9 nucleotides match TRBD2. The V and J ends lost 2 bases and 2 bases, in that order; junction bases with no gene match: 10. This CDR3 comprises 16 residues. Germline V gene sequence: CDR1 DFQATT, CDR2 SNEGSKA (reference sequence). The CDR3 DNA reads TGCAGTGCTAGACAGGGGACTAGCTACGTTACCTACGAGCAGTACTTC. Its protein is CSARQGTSYVTYEQYF.

This clonotype was counted only a few times. The V and J genes are TRBV2 and TRBJ1-1; D ambiguous. Per germline, CDR1 SNHLY and CDR2 FYNNEI. CDR3 length: 12 amino acids. The V and J ends lost 1 base and 8 bases respectively, with 8 bases between them. The CDR3 DNA is TGTGCCAGCAGTGAAGACTGGAGGGAAGCTTTCTTT. It yields the protein CASSEDWREAFF.

A few counts support this clonotype. The CDR3 region is CASSQGWDRTDTQYF. The CDR3 nucleotides are TGCGCCAGCAGCCAAGGATGGGATAGGACAGATACGCAGTATTTT. V and J are TRBV4-1 and TRBJ2-3; no clear D gene. This CDR3 comprises 15 residues. The V and J ends lost 1 base and 3 bases respectively, with 11 bases between them. Looked up from germline, CDR1 is MGHRA and CDR2 is YSYEKL.

The chain is built from TRBV25-1 and TRBJ2-1; the D gene could be TRBD1 or TRBD2 (5 bases each). Germline V CDR1 and CDR2: MGHDK, SYGVNS. The CDR3 is made up of 13 amino acids. V lost 4 bases and J lost 7, with 11 bases in between. The CDR3 nucleotides read TGTGCCAGCAGTGGAGGGGTCATGAATGAGCAGTTCTTC. Translating gives CASSGGVMNEQFF. Filled out from reference TRBV25-1 and TRBJ2-1, the complete variable domain reads EADIYQTPRYLVIGTGKKITLECSQTMGHDKMYWYQQDPGMELHLIHYSYGVNSTEKGDLSSESTVSRIRTEHFPLTLESARPSHTSQYLCASSGGVMNEQFFGPGTRLTVL.

The gene calls are TRBV28 and TRBJ2-1, with a weak D call TRBD2 (6 bases). The CDR3 loop spans 17 amino acids. Deletions cut 1 base from V and 0 bases from J, with 13 bases between. Germline lookup yields CDR1 MDHEN and CDR2 SYDVKM. In DNA, the CDR3 is TGTGCCAGCAGTTTATTGGGGACTGCAAACTCCTACAATGAGCAGTTCTTC. It yields the protein CASSLLGTANSYNEQFF.

The chain recombines TRBV12-3 or TRBV12-4 with TRBJ1-2; D is unresolved. V dropped 3 bases and J dropped 0 bases, with 8 bases sitting between them. The CDR3 runs to 14 residues. The CDR3 region has the DNA TGTGCCAGCAGTTTGGAGACTTCTAACTATGGCTACACCTTC. Translated: CASSLETSNYGYTF.

The rearrangement joins TRBV3-1 to TRBJ2-5; D unclear. The CDR3 spans 12 residues. Trimming removed 0 bases from V and 4 bases from J, with 3 bases in between. Germline V lookup: CDR1 LGHDT, CDR2 YNNKEL (reference sequence). The CDR3 sequence is CASSQERETQYF. In DNA form, the CDR3 reads TGTGCCAGCAGCCAAGAAAGAGAGACCCAGTACTTC.